This TCR beta chain was identified in a study of shared clonotypes between healthy human individuals. Study background: CD4 naive and memory got three plates each, CD8 naive two, CD8 memory one.

Terminally differentiated effector memory CD45RA+ cells were excluded from the naive CD8 cells, which were CD45RO-negative and positively selected for CCR7. Overall study results and limits: Blood alone was sampled, and tissue repertoires likely differ.

Using approximately 200 ng DNA, around 30,000 T cell genomes, the sorted-subset replicate PCRs were run. Repertoires were generated with immunoSEQ multiplex PCR, while TCRdb's copy carries only in-frame clones and drops some. In the table there are roughly 770,000 clones, 96% of which are singletons. The germline V gene encodes CDR1 SEHNR and CDR2 FQNEAQ (reference sequence). J was trimmed by 1 base and V by 4 bases; bases with no gene match: 6. This CDR3 is built from 18 residues. As concerns this clone: What it binds is not known.

The source material was naive CD8+ T cells sorted from blood. The sequence was obtained from a man aged 25-45 years in good health. The chain uses TRBV7-9 and TRBJ2-6; TRBD1 matches 11 bases. CDR3 residues: CASSSDRDRGSGANVLTF. CDR3 in DNA: TGTGCCAGCAGCTCGGACCGGGACAGGGGGTCTGGGGCCAACGTCCTGACTTTC.